This T cell receptor beta chain was identified during a study of blood T cell repertoires in COVID-19. Study overall: COVID-19 samples collected from the United States, Italy and Spain covered acute and convalescent phases. T cells, B-cell-depleted T cells, or PBMCs provided the cDNA or gDNA that served as material.

The study recruited people aged about 18 to 90 years across approximately 25 US areas. Study processing details: Estimates of nucleated cell counts were drawn from the amplification of reference gene primers. Sequencing was performed with immunoSEQ multiplex PCR; in TCRdb, only in-frame clones are kept and a portion is missing. V and J calls and clone size are given by that table; D and trimming were obtained from the DNA. The sample lists about 400,000 clones, roughly nine tenths occurring once. Germline V gene data show CDR1 as SGDLS and CDR2 as YYNGEE. V dropped 3 bases and J dropped 13; count of bases not matched to a gene: 8. The CDR3 totals 13 residues.

The gene calls are TRBV9 and TRBJ2-5; 11 bases map to TRBD2. The sample comprised PBMCs or T cells enriched from blood (not recorded which). The sequence came from a woman under 30 with acute COVID-19. CDR3 amino acids: CASSASGRSPGYF. The CDR3 region has the DNA TGTGCCAGCAGCGCTAGCGGGAGGTCCCCGGGGTACTTC.